This T cell receptor (beta chain) was retrieved from a study of T cells in Graves' hyperthyroidism and ophthalmopathy. RNA transcripts yielded amplified TCR beta CDR3 regions. The TCR CDR3 was amplified in a first-round RT-PCR using the HTBI primer set. Using its own MiXCR run on the multiplex PCR reads, TCRdb lists one record per CDR3 protein. In the table there are about 560,000 distinct CDR3 sequences, approximately 14% of which are singletons. The CDR3 totals 11 residues. CDR1 is SNHLY, CDR2 FYNNEI, per germline. V gave up 6 bases and J gave up 7 bases, with 4 bases separating them. This clonotype was counted between two and nine times. Its antigen is unknown. Findings of the study overall: The authors' 13 V-J model separated ophthalmopathy from stable hyperthyroidism. Appearing also in blood were most of the thyroid clonotypes expanded above 0.001.

Graves' hyperthyroidism is called stable when ophthalmopathy does not progress within 18 months. Source material: blood. This TCR was recovered from a middle-aged woman with Graves' hyperthyroidism. The V and J genes are TRBV2 and TRBJ1-6; no firm D call. CDR3 sequence (DNA): TGTGCCAGCAGGGACAATTCACCCCTCCACTTT. It codes for CASRDNSPLHF.